The present T cell receptor beta chain was sequenced within a study of cytomegalovirus exposure and HLA in healthy donors. Points from the study as a whole: The authors judged a highly shared variant cluster likely a sequencing artifact. Researchers reported that a few CMV-associated chains were confirmed in vitro as CMV antigen-specific. By a later analysis, the bulk of CMV-associated TCR beta chains appeared HLA-restricted.

With respect to this clone: As yet, its antigen is unknown.

Both 60 Vbeta primers and 13 Jbeta primers went into the PCR. TCRdb's table, derived via immunoSEQ multiplex PCR, lists solely in-frame clones and lacks some. Of some 220,000 clones in the sample, over 75% are singletons; the top ten hold approximately 0.47%. The receptor was derived from a boy aged 5-17 years in good health and CMV-seronegative. The material sequenced was PBMCs.

The CDR3 region is CASSLAASGRRYEQYF. The CDR3 nucleotides read TGTGCCAGCAGCTTAGCGGCTAGCGGGAGACGGTACGAGCAGTACTTC. The gene calls are TRBV7-8 and TRBJ2-7, with 10 nucleotides matching TRBD2. The CDR3 totals 16 residues. V dropped 0 bases and J dropped 4; count of bases not matched to a gene: 6. CDR1 and CDR2 (germline): SGHVS, FQNEAQ.